These 2 T cell receptor beta chains originate from one sample sequenced in a study of blood T cell repertoires in COVID-19. Method: immunoSEQ multiplex PCR; TCRdb's copy keeps in-frame clones and lacks some. The sample yields roughly 63,000 clones, approximately 79% seen once. The sample was peripheral blood. These TCRs come from a human donor in a cohort sampled during active COVID-19.

The rearrangement uses TRBV10-2 and TRBJ2-7; D gene unclear. V shed 7 bases and J shed 0 bases, with 13 bases lying between them. The CDR3 is 14 amino acids. Germline CDR1 and CDR2: WSHSY and SAAADI. CDR3 amino acids: CASTPAASSYEQYF. In nucleotides, the CDR3 is TGCGCCAGCACCCCCGCCGCTAGCTCCTACGAGCAGTACTTC.

This clone was found a few times. The gene calls are TRBV29-1 and TRBJ1-1; D possibly corresponds to TRBD1 (6 bases). With 7 bases removed from V and 0 bases from J, the gap between germline ends came to 15 bases. Germline CDR1 reads SQVTM; CDR2 reads ANQGSEA. CDR3 length: 14 residues. The CDR3 reads CSGGSGQMNTEAFF. CDR3 nucleotides: TGCAGCGGCGGATCAGGACAGATGAACACTGAAGCTTTCTTT. The entire variable domain, with the rest obtained from reference TRBV29-1 and TRBJ1-1, is as follows: SAVISQKPSRDICQRGTSLTIQCQVDSQVTMMFWYRQQPGQSLTLIATANQGSEATYESGFVIDKFPISRPNLTFSTLTVSNMSPEDSSIYLCSGGSGQMNTEAFFGQGTRLTVV.